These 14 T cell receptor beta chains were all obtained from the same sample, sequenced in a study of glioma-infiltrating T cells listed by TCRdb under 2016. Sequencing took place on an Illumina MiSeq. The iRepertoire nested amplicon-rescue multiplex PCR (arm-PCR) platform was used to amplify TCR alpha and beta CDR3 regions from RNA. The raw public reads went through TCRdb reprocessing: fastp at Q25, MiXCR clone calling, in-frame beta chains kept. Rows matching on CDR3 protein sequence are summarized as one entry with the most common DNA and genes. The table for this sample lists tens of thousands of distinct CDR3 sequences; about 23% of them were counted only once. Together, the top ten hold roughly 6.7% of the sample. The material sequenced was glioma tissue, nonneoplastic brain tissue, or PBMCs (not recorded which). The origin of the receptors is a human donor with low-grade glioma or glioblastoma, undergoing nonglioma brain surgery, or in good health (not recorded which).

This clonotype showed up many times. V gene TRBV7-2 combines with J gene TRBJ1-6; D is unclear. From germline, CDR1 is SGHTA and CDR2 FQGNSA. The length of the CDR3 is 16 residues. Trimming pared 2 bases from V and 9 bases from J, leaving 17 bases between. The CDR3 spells CASSLRGVGGPSPLHF. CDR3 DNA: TGTGCCAGCAGCTTACGAGGAGTCGGAGGGCCTTCACCCCTCCACTTT.

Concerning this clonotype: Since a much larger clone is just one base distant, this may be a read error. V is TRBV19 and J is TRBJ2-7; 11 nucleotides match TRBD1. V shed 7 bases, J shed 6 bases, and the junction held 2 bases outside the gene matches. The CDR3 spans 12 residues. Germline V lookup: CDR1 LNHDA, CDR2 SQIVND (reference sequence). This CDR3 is CASKDRGREQYF. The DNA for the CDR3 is TGTGCCAGTAAGGACAGGGGGCGCGAGCAGTACTTC.

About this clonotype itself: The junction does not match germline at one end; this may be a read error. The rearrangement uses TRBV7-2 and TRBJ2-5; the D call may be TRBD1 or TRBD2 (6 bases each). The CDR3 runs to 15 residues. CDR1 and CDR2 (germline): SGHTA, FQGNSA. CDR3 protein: CASSFLGGGGENQYF. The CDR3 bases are TGTGCCAGCAGCTTTCTCGGCGGAGGGGGAGAGAACCAGTACTTC.

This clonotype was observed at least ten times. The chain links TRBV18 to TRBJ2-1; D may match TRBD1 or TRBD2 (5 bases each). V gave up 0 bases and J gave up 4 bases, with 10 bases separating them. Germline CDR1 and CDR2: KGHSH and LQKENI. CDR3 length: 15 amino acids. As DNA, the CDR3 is TGTGCCAGCTCACCACCAACGGGGCCGTACAATGAGCAGTTCTTC. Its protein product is CASSPPTGPYNEQFF.

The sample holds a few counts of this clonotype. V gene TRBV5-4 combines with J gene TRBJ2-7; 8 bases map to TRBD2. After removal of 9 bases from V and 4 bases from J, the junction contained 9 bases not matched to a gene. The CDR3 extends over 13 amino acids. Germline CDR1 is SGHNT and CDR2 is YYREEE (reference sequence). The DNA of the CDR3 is TGTGCCACCCGGACGGGAGGGAGTTACGAGCAGTACTTC. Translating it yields CATRTGGSYEQYF.

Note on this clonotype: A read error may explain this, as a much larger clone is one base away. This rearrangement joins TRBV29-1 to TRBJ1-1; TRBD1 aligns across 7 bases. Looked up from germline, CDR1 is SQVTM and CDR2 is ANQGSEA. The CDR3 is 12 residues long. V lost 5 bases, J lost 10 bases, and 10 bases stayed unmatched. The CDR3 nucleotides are TGCAGCGTTAACTCGGACAGGTTGAGAGCTTTCTTT. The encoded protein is CSVNSDRLRAFF.

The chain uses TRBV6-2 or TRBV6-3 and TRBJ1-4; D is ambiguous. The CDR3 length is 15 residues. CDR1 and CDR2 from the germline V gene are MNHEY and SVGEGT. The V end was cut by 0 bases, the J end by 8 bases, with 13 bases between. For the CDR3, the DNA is TGTGCCAGCAGTTACTCGCTGGCAGGTGAAGAAAAACTGTTTTTT. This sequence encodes CASSYSLAGEEKLFF.

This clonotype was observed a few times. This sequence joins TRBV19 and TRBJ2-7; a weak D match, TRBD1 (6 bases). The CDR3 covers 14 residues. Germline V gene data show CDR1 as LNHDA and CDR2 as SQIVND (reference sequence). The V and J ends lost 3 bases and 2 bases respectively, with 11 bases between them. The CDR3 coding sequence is TGTGCCAGTAGTATTCAGGGGTGGCCCTACGAGCAGTACTTC. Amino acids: CASSIQGWPYEQYF.

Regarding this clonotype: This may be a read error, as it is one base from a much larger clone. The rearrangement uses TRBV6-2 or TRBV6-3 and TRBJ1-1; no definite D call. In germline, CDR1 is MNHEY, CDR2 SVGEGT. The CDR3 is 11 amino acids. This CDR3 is CASGESEKAFF. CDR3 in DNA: TGCGCCAGCGGTGAGTCGGAAAAAGCTTTCTTT.

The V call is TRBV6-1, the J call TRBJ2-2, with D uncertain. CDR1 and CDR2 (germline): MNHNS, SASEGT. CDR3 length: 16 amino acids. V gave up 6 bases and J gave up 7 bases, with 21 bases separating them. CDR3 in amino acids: CASSRPPVDFFGELFF. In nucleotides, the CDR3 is TGTGCCAGCAGCCGCCCCCCCGTCGATTTTTTCGGGGAGCTGTTTTTT.

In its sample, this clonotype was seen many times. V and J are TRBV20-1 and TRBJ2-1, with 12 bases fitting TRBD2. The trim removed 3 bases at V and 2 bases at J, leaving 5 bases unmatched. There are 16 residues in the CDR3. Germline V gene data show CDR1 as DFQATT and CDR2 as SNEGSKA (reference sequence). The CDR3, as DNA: TGCAGTGCTAGGGGGACTAGCGGGTGGGCCTACAATGAGCAGTTCTTC. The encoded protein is CSARGTSGWAYNEQFF.

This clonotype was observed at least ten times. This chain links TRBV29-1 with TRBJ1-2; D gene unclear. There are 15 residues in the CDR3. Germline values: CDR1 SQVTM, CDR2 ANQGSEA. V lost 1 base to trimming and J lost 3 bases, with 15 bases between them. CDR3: CSVEGRGRDHYGYTF. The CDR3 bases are TGCAGCGTTGAAGGACGCGGACGGGATCACTATGGCTACACCTTC.

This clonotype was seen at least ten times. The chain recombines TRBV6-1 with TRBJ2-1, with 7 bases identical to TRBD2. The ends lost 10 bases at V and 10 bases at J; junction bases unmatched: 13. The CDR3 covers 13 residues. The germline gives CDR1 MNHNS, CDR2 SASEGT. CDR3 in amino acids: CATGLGGSGEQFF. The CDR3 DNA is TGTGCCACCGGATTGGGGGGGAGTGGCGAGCAGTTCTTC.

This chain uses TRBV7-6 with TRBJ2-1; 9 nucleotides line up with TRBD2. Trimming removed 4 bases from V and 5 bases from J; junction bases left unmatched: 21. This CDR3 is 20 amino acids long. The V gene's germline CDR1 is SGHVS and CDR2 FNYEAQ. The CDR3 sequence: CASSYTGALMASGTNNEQFF. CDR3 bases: TGTGCCAGCAGCTACACAGGAGCGTTAATGGCTAGCGGGACCAACAATGAGCAGTTCTTC.